This T cell receptor (beta chain) was observed in a study of tumor-infiltrating lymphocytes in glioblastoma multiforme. As to this clonotype: Antigen unknown. One end of the junction is discordant with germline, which a read error may explain.

Overall study results and limits: The T cells in this sample were not sorted into functional subsets.

Multiple V-beta primers and a C-beta primer amplified TCRB from RNA. Unique molecular identifiers were not described for the libraries. TCRdb re-analysed the multiplex PCR reads in MiXCR, keeping a single row per CDR3 protein. The table shows more than 13,000 distinct CDR3 sequences, with approximately 71% occurring only once. Per germline, CDR1 SGHAT and CDR2 FQNNGV. The CDR3 is made up of 15 amino acids. This chain connects TRBV11-2 to TRBJ2-7; 7 bases match TRBD1. The clonotype originates from a male donor with glioblastoma. Source material: brain tumor tissue. Written as DNA, the CDR3 is TGTACCAGCAGCACGAGGGACAGTTTGTCCTACGAGCAGTACTTC. Residues: CTSSTRDSLSYEQYF. Full variable domain (remainder filled in from reference TRBV11-2 and TRBJ2-7): EAGVAQSPRYKIIEKRQSVAFWCNPISGHATLYWYQQILGQGPKLLIQFQNNGVVDDSQLPKDRFSAERLKGVDSTLKIQPAKLEDSAVYLCTSSTRDSLSYEQYFGPGTRLTVT.